A selection of T cell receptor beta chains follows, all from one sample in a study of blood T cell repertoires in COVID-19. Sequencing was performed with immunoSEQ multiplex PCR; in TCRdb, only in-frame clones are kept and a portion is missing. This sample has around 78,000 clones, with about 80% found just once. The sample comprised peripheral blood. These receptors were taken from a human donor in a cohort sampled during active COVID-19. The CDR3 runs from the conserved cysteine through the conserved F or W. A D gene is named only where the DNA matches it firmly. Clone size, where shown, is once, few, many, or a class for clones that have expanded.

length	V	J	size	D	DNA	CDR3
13	TRBV6-5	TRBJ1-2	few	TRBD1	TGTGCCAGCAGCATTGACAGGGTTGGCGGCTACACCTTC	CASSIDRVGGYTF
14	TRBV5-4	TRBJ1-3	once	TRBD1	TGTGCCAGCAGCCTACGGACAGGGGGAGACACCATATATTTT	CASSLRTGGDTIYF
14	TRBV19	TRBJ1-6	-	-	TGTGCCAGCCGGTGGGGCAGGGGCAATTCACCCCTCCACTTT	CASRWGRGNSPLHF
16	TRBV27	TRBJ2-1	-	-	TGTGCCAGCAGTTCCCTCTCGCATGGTTTTACGGATGAGCAGTTCTTC	CASSSLSHGFTDEQFF
15	TRBV9	TRBJ1-1	-	-	TGTGCCAGCAGCGTAGTGGAGGGCCGGAACACTGAAGCTTTCTTT	CASSVVEGRNTEAFF
15	TRBV5-4	TRBJ2-7	-	-	TGTGCCAGCAGCTTGGAGCCGCGGGGGCACTACGAGCAGTACTTC	CASSLEPRGHYEQYF
14	TRBV6-6	TRBJ1-4	few	TRBD1	TGTGCCACCAGGAAGACAGGGGCCAATGAAAAACTGTTTTTT	CATRKTGANEKLFF
14	TRBV7-6	TRBJ2-7	-	-	TGTGCCAGCAGCTTAGAAGGGGGAACCTACGAGCAGTACTTC	CASSLEGGTYEQYF
16	TRBV7-9	TRBJ2-1	-	TRBD1	TGTGCCAGCAGCACCCGGACAGGGGGCTCCTACAATGAGCAGTTCTTC	CASSTRTGGSYNEQFF
13	TRBV5-6	TRBJ2-7	-	-	TGTGCCAGCAGCTTGACAGGAACCTACGAGCAGTACTTC	CASSLTGTYEQYF
15	TRBV5-1	TRBJ2-6	-	-	TGCGCCAGCAGCTTGGACAGGGCTGGGGCCAACGTCCTGACTTTC	CASSLDRAGANVLTF
13	TRBV10-3	TRBJ1-1	-	-	TGTGCCATCACCAGACAAGAGAACACTGAAGCTTTCTTT	CAITRQENTEAFF
11	TRBV19	TRBJ2-2	-	-	TGTGCCAGTACCATCGGTGGGGAGCTGTTTTTT	CASTIGGELFF
13	TRBV7-2	TRBJ2-2	-	-	TGTGCCAGCTCCCAGGGCAGGACCGGGGAGCTGTTTTTT	CASSQGRTGELFF
13	TRBV3-1/TRBV3-2	TRBJ1-6	-	TRBD1	TGTGCCAGCAGCCAGACAGGGGATTCACCCCTCCACTTT	CASSQTGDSPLHF
15	TRBV18	TRBJ2-7	-	TRBD1	TGTGCCAGCTCACCGGCCGGGACAGGGGGCCCGTGGCAGTACTTC	CASSPAGTGGPWQYF
17	TRBV7-8	TRBJ2-2	-	TRBD1	TGTGCCAGCAGCCCCATTGGACAGGGGATCGGAACCGGGGAGCTGTTTTTT	CASSPIGQGIGTGELFF
15	TRBV7-9	TRBJ1-5	-	-	TGTGCCAGCAGCCAAAAAGGGACAATCTATCAGCCCCAGCATTTT	CASSQKGTIYQPQHF
14	TRBV3-1/TRBV3-2	TRBJ2-5	-	-	TGTGCCAGCAGCCAAGAGGGGGAGGAGGAGACCCAGTACTTC	CASSQEGEEETQYF
13	TRBV9	TRBJ1-1	-	-	TGTGCCAGCAGCGTGGGAGGGGGGACTACAGCTTTCTTT	CASSVGGGTTAFF
13	TRBV12-3/TRBV12-4	TRBJ2-5	-	-	TGTGCCAGCAGTTGGACTGCTAAAGAGACCCAGTACTTC	CASSWTAKETQYF
15	TRBV19	TRBJ2-2	-	TRBD2	TGTGCCAGTTATAGCGGGGGCTTCGACACCGGGGAGCTGTTTTTT	CASYSGGFDTGELFF
12	TRBV2	TRBJ1-1	-	-	TGTGCCAGCAACCCGAGGAACACTGAAGCTTTCTTT	CASNPRNTEAFF
12	TRBV7-8	TRBJ2-7	-	-	TGTGCCAGCAGTTCCGGCAGGGGCGAGCAGTACTTC	CASSSGRGEQYF
12	TRBV30	TRBJ2-7	-	-	TGTGCCTGGAGTGACAGGGACTACGAGCAGTACTTC	CAWSDRDYEQYF
15	TRBV9	TRBJ2-7	-	TRBD1	TGTGCCAGCAGCGTCGGGACAGGCCTTTCCTACGAGCAGTACTTC	CASSVGTGLSYEQYF
15	TRBV13	TRBJ1-3	-	-	TGTGCCAGCAGCTTCGGAGAGGGAGAGGGAAACACCATATATTTT	CASSFGEGEGNTIYF
11	TRBV30	TRBJ1-4	-	-	TGTGCCTGGAGTGTAAAGAATACCCAACTATTT	CAWSVKNTQLF
14	TRBV7-9	TRBJ2-3	once	-	TGTGCCAGCAGCTTACAGGGGAGCACAGATACGCAGTATTTT	CASSLQGSTDTQYF
14	TRBV11-2	TRBJ1-1	-	-	TGTGCCAGCAGCTTTTACAGGACGAACACTGAAGCTTTCTTT	CASSFYRTNTEAFF
13	TRBV19	TRBJ2-3	-	TRBD2	TGTGCCAGTAGGGGAGGGGTAGACGGTACGCAGTATTTT	CASRGGVDGTQYF
16	TRBV9	TRBJ2-2	once	-	TGTGCCAGCAGCGTCTCCGGGACTCTGAACACCGGGGAGCTGTTTTTT	CASSVSGTLNTGELFF
13	TRBV6-2/TRBV6-3	TRBJ2-1	-	TRBD2	TGTGCCAGCAGCATGGGACTAGCCTATGAGCAGTTCTTC	CASSMGLAYEQFF
13	TRBV6-6	TRBJ1-2	once	-	TGTGCCAGCAGTTACCGGGAAGGAGACGGCTACACCTTC	CASSYREGDGYTF
13	TRBV7-9	TRBJ1-1	-	-	TGTGCCAGCAGCAAAAACGGGGGCACTGAAGCTTTCTTT	CASSKNGGTEAFF
13	TRBV2	TRBJ2-6	-	-	TGTGCCAGCGGAGGGTCTCTTGCCAACGTCCTGACTTTC	CASGGSLANVLTF
16	TRBV9	TRBJ1-2	-	-	TGTGCCAGCAGCGTAGCAGGGAGGGGCCCGGACTATGGCTACACCTTC	CASSVAGRGPDYGYTF
12	TRBV2	TRBJ2-7	-	TRBD1	TGTGCCAGCAGGATACAGGGGTACGAGCAGTACTTC	CASRIQGYEQYF
14	TRBV10-2	TRBJ1-2	-	-	TGCGCCAGCAGTCCCCAGGTAGTAGATGCTGGCTACACCTTC	CASSPQVVDAGYTF
13	TRBV19	TRBJ1-1	-	-	TGTGCCAGTAGTATTCCGGGGAACACTGAAGCTTTCTTT	CASSIPGNTEAFF
14	TRBV15	TRBJ2-3	-	-	TGTGCCACCAGCAGAGACTTCCCCAGAAATACGCAGTATTTT	CATSRDFPRNTQYF
14	TRBV18	TRBJ1-4	-	-	TGTGCCAGCTCACCATACGACGGGAATGAAAAACTGTTTTTT	CASSPYDGNEKLFF
15	TRBV3-1/TRBV3-2	TRBJ1-1	-	-	TGTGCCAGCAGCCAAGATTTCAGGGTTAATCCTGAAGCTTTCTTT	CASSQDFRVNPEAFF
15	TRBV11-2	TRBJ2-1	-	-	TGTGCCAGCAGCTTAGGCGTCGGCGCGGGCAATGAGCAGTTCTTC	CASSLGVGAGNEQFF
14	TRBV25-1	TRBJ1-4	-	-	TGTGCCAGCAGTCGAGGTCAAAGGGGGGAAAAACTGTTTTTT	CASSRGQRGEKLFF
16	TRBV18	TRBJ2-3	-	-	TGTGCCAGCTCACCACCGGGTTCGACTAGCACAGATACGCAGTATTTT	CASSPPGSTSTDTQYF
15	TRBV5-1	TRBJ2-7	-	-	TGCGCCAGCAGCTTGGAATTAGGGGTCTCCTACGAGCAGTACTTC	CASSLELGVSYEQYF
15	TRBV5-6	TRBJ1-4	-	TRBD1	TGTGCCAGCAGCTTTCGACAGGGCTATAATGAAAAACTGTTTTTT	CASSFRQGYNEKLFF
16	TRBV5-1	TRBJ2-3	-	-	TGCGCCAGCAGCAGGCAGACTTTACCTAGCACAGATACGCAGTATTTT	CASSRQTLPSTDTQYF
18	TRBV4-2	TRBJ2-3	-	-	TGTGCCAGCAGCCAACCATCCGGGGGTGGTAGGGCGACAGATACGCAGTATTTT	CASSQPSGGGRATDTQYF
16	TRBV18	TRBJ1-4	few	-	TGTGCCAGCTCACCATTTGCGGACGAAGGAGGTGAAAAACTGTTTTTT	CASSPFADEGGEKLFF
16	TRBV2	TRBJ2-7	-	TRBD1	TGTGCCAGCACTCTCCTGGGGGGACAGGGGATCTACGAGCAGTACTTC	CASTLLGGQGIYEQYF
15	TRBV19	TRBJ1-6	-	-	TGTGCCAGCCGGACCGGGACTAGGCATAATTCACCCCTCCACTTT	CASRTGTRHNSPLHF